The entry that follows covers one TCR beta chain sequence. Its target is not known. This entry is derived from a study of shared clonotypes between healthy human individuals. Study results and limitations: Represented genetic and exposure-history diversity was restricted by having few donors. Larger estimated richness was generally seen in naive subsets than in memory subsets.

V gave up 10 bases and J gave up 3 bases, with 28 bases separating them. Germline V gene lookup returns CDR1 MNHEY and CDR2 SMNVEV (reference sequence). This CDR3 has 19 amino acids. Deep-level assay runs were performed. DNA at approximately 200 ng, 25,000 to 30,000 T cell genomes, went into sorted-subset replicate PCRs. Some clones are missing from TCRdb's copy, which holds only in-frame ones; the method was immunoSEQ multiplex PCR. The profile shows some 1 million clones, more than 65% of them singletons. V is TRBV27 and J is TRBJ1-6; perhaps TRBD1 as D (5 bases). The sequence was collected from a man younger than 35 in good health. The sample comprised memory CD4+ T cells sorted from blood. The subset denotes: CD45RA-negative fraction. CDR3 loop: CATSAETADISGYNSPLHF. The CDR3 DNA follows: TGTGCCACCTCCGCGGAGACAGCAGATATCTCGGGCTATAATTCACCCCTCCACTTT.